This T cell receptor (beta chain) was profiled in a study of blood T cells in healthy people across ages (dated by TCRdb to 2013 to 2016). With regard to the full study: Template switching captured roughly one uniquely barcoded TCR beta cDNA molecule per two T cells in model experiments. To track age-related changes in TCR beta repertoire diversity, the study relied on deep sequencing normalized with unique cDNA molecular identifiers. To avoid experimental bias, donors of different ages were randomly spread across the sequencing lanes. The study analyzed two additional independent replicas of 1 million unique cDNA reads from the same blood draw for two donors, one aged 18 to 30 and one aged 80 or older. The donors were split into four age groups: young (average around 15 years), middle-aged (more than 35), aged (roughly 60) and long-lived (roughly 86). Beyond this particular receptor, the publication reports: Total diversity estimates from one million sequenced T cells were considered lower bounds and underestimates. Because the CMV infection status of the donors was unknown, age-related changes in expanded clonotypes may potentially have been confounded. Observed TCR beta diversity per million T cells fell roughly linearly with age, and a significant reduction was already apparent by age about 43. Compared with the aged group, more naive CD4+ T cells, fewer expanded clones and increased TCR diversity were shown by the long-lived group, suggesting age selection. There was a strong correlation between observed TCR beta diversity and the percentage of naive T cells measured by flow cytometry. Conclusive comparison of naive and antigen-experienced compartments was prevented by the profiling of bulk unsorted PBMCs.

V trim: 4 bases; J trim: 4 bases; unmatched bases: 12. CDR1 MNHNS and CDR2 SASEGT are derived from the germline V gene. From the cysteine through the phenylalanine, the CDR3 covers 18 amino acids. Kept here is only the CDR3 DNA, which spans 54 bases and is read in frame from base 1. Donors were approximately 42 systemically healthy Caucasian individuals from Russia aged roughly 6 to 90 years. Approximately 10 milliliters of peripheral blood were collected from each donor into EDTA-treated Vacutainer tubes. Ficoll-Paque density-gradient centrifugation was used to isolate PBMCs, with at least 6.5 million per sample. Trizol reagent was used to extract total RNA from PBMCs, with at least 6 micrograms per sample. For every donor, an aliquot of PBMCs went through flow cytometry to measure the percentages of naive CD45RAhigh/CD27high T cells. The library was built by means of 5' RACE. Data came from an Illumina HiSeq 2500. A second roughly 7 to 11 cycle PCR used a sample-barcoded 5' primer and a J-beta primer mix. Each TCR beta cDNA molecule received a unique molecular identifier from a template-switch 5' adaptor carrying 12 random nucleotides. Each sample yielded at least 2.5 million CDR3-containing paired-end reads. First-strand cDNA was synthesized from all RNA with the Mint cDNA synthesis kit, primed by a TRBC-specific oligonucleotide. Following uracil-DNA glycosylase treatment, all cDNA underwent a first 18-cycle PCR with the universal primers M1SS and BC2_uni_R. The authors' analysis ran thus. Each sample was normalized by randomly selecting 1 million high-quality reads, each carrying a distinct molecular identifier. Reads with shared molecular identifiers were discarded instead of being binned into consensus sequences. MiTCR, run with a Q25 quality threshold and the strictest error-elimination algorithm, handled CDR3 identification, clonotype clustering and error correction. A nonparametric unseen species model with Euler transformation was used to estimate a lower bound on total TCR beta diversity. Using fastp at Q25 and MiXCR, TCRdb reprocessed the public reads and kept productive beta chains. Records with the same CDR3 protein are collapsed into one entry carrying the most frequent genes and DNA. Clone size and V and J calls follow TCRdb, not the original study. This sample holds hundreds of thousands of distinct CDR3 sequences; approximately 60% were observed only once. The ten largest make up 20% to 30% of the sample.

Turning to this clonotype: Its specific antigen is unknown. Nothing much larger sits one base from this clone, and base qualities are not available.

The receptor was isolated from a man aged 35-49 years in good health. Sequencing input: blood. Rearrangement joined TRBV6-1 to TRBJ2-1, with TRBD1 identical over 11 junction bases. The CDR3 loop reads CASSGRDRGVGWYNEQFF. The DNA is TGTGCCAGCAGTGGCCGGGACAGGGGGGTGGGATGGTACAATGAGCAGTTCTTC.